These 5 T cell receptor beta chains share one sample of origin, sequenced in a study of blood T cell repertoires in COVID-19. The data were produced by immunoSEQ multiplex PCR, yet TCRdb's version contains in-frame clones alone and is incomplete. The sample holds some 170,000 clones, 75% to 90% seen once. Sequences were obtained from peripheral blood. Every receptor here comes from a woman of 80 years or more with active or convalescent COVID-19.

The CDR3 DNA reads TGTGCCAGTAGCGCGCAGGGGGGCTTAAACACCGGGGAGCTGTTTTTT. It translates to CASSAQGGLNTGELFF. The chain carries TRBV19 and TRBJ2-2; a possible D gene is TRBD1 (7 bases). V lost 6 bases and J 2 bases, leaving 16 bases between the germline ends. Germline CDR1 reads LNHDA; CDR2 reads SQIVND (reference sequence). This CDR3 has 16 amino acids. Variable domain in full (rest from reference TRBV19 and TRBJ2-2): DGGITQSPKYLFRKEGQNVTLSCEQNLNHDAMYWYRQDPGQGLRLIYYSQIVNDFQKGDIAEGYSVSREKKESFPLTVTSAQKNPTAFYLCASSAQGGLNTGELFFGEGSRLTVL.

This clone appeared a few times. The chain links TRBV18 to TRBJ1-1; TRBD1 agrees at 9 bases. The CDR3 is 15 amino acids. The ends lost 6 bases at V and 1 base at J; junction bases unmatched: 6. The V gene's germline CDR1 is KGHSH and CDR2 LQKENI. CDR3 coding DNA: TGTGCCAGCTCTACTACAGGGGGCGGGAACACTGAAGCTTTCTTT. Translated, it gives CASSTTGGGNTEAFF.

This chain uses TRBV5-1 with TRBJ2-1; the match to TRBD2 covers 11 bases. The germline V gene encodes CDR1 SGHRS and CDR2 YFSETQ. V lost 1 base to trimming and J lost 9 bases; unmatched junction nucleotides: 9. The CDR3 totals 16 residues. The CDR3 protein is CASSLQTGTSGTEQFF. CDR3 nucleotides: TGCGCCAGCAGCTTGCAAACCGGGACTAGCGGAACTGAGCAGTTCTTC. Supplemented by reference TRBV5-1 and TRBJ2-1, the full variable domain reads KAGVTQTPRYLIKTRGQQVTLSCSPISGHRSVSWYQQTPGQGLQFLFEYFSETQRNKGNFPGRFSGRQFSNSRSEMNVSTLELGDSALYLCASSLQTGTSGTEQFFGPGTRLTVL.

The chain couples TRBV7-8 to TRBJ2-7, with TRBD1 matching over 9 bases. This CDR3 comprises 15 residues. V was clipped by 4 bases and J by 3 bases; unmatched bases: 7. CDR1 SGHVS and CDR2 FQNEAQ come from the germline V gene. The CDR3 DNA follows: TGTGCCAGCAGCTCCTACCGGGACAGGGTCTACGAGCAGTACTTC. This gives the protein CASSSYRDRVYEQYF.

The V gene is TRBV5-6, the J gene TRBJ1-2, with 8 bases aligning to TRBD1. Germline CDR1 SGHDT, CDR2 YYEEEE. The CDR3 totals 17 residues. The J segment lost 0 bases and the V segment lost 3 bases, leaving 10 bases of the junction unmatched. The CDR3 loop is CASSYPPTGEANYGYTF. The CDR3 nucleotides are TGTGCCAGCAGCTATCCTCCGACAGGGGAGGCTAACTATGGCTACACCTTC.